This entry lists 24 T cell receptor beta chains sequenced from one sample in a study of blood T cell repertoires in COVID-19. The protocol was immunoSEQ multiplex PCR, while the TCRdb copy is restricted to in-frame clones and leaves out a portion. The sample has some 250,000 clones, 75% to 90% seen once; the top ten hold under 30%. The source material was peripheral blood. The receptors stem from a man in his forties with acute or convalescent COVID-19.

This clone has only a few counts. The chain has TRBV7-9 and TRBJ1-4, with 8 bases lining up with TRBD1. The germline gives CDR1 SEHNR, CDR2 FQNEAQ (reference sequence). The CDR3 sequence is 15 residues long. The V gene end was trimmed by 5 bases and the J gene end by 8 bases; junction bases not matched to a gene: 10. CDR3 loop: CASSLSGGFGEKLFF. In DNA, the CDR3 is TGTGCCAGCAGCCTGTCAGGGGGCTTTGGGGAAAAACTGTTTTTT.

The genes are TRBV18 and TRBJ1-1, with 7 positions matching TRBD1. The CDR3 contains 15 residues. V shed 5 bases, J shed 1 base, and the junction held 7 bases outside the gene matches. Per the germline V gene, CDR1 is KGHSH and CDR2 is LQKENI. CDR3 in DNA: TGTGCCAGCTCAACCAGGGGGACTGCGAACACTGAAGCTTTCTTT. This gives the protein CASSTRGTANTEAFF.

The chain links TRBV19 to TRBJ1-2, with 7 bases that match TRBD1. This CDR3 region has 16 residues. Germline V gene sequence: CDR1 LNHDA, CDR2 SQIVND (reference sequence). Trimming took 6 bases from V and 0 from J; bases not matched to a gene: 10. CDR3 sequence: CASRGPGQWTNYGYTF. In nucleotides, the CDR3 is TGTGCCAGTAGGGGGCCGGGACAGTGGACTAACTATGGCTACACCTTC.

This chain uses TRBV6-5 with TRBJ1-1; no reliable D call. This CDR3 comprises 13 residues. Germline assignment: CDR1 MNHEY and CDR2 SVGAGI. The ends were cut back, 5 bases at V and 3 bases at J, with 10 bases in the middle. CDR3 nucleotides: TGTGCCAGCAGTCCGGTTGAGGACACTGAAGCTTTCTTT. Residues: CASSPVEDTEAFF.

The rearrangement uses TRBV7-9 and TRBJ1-1, with 12 bases fitting TRBD1. The junction had 4 bases not matched to a gene; V was cut back by 1 base and J by 4 bases. The CDR3 consists of 16 residues. Germline CDR1 is SEHNR and CDR2 is FQNEAQ (reference sequence). The CDR3 loop is CASSLEGTGGSTEAFF. CDR3 in DNA: TGTGCCAGCAGCTTAGAAGGGACAGGGGGCAGCACTGAAGCTTTCTTT.

V is TRBV21-1 and J is TRBJ2-1; TRBD2, the D gene given by the table, was not confirmed from the DNA. TRBV21-1 represents a pseudogene. The CDR3 has 18 amino acids. The CDR3 nucleotides are TGTGCCAGCAGCATAAATACTCAAACTAGCCCTGACCACAATGAGCAGTTCTTC. Its translation is CASSINTQTSPDHNEQFF.

The rearrangement uses TRBV4-1 and TRBJ2-3, with 9 bases matching TRBD2. The CDR3 consists of 15 residues. Germline lookup yields CDR1 MGHRA and CDR2 YSYEKL. J lost 1 base, V lost 4 bases, and 3 bases had no gene match. The CDR3 DNA reads as TGCGCCAGCAGCCTTTTAGCGGGAGGCACAGATACGCAGTATTTT. Amino acids: CASSLLAGGTDTQYF.

This clone was observed many times. The rearrangement uses TRBV30 and TRBJ2-7; D may be TRBD2 (7 bases). CDR1 and CDR2 from the germline V gene are GTSNPN and SVGIG (reference sequence). V lost 0 bases and J 2 bases, leaving 14 bases between the germline ends. There are 15 residues in the CDR3. The CDR3 DNA follows: TGTGCCTGGAGTGTCGGGGGGCCTACAGCCTACGAGCAGTACTTC. Protein: CAWSVGGPTAYEQYF.

The genes are TRBV25-1 and TRBJ2-5; D is perhaps TRBD1 (6 bases). CDR1 and CDR2 (germline): MGHDK, SYGVNS. The V gene lost 3 bases and the J gene lost 4 bases, with 18 bases spanning the gap. The CDR3 has 16 amino acids. The DNA for the CDR3 is TGTGCCAGCAGTGATTTCCAGGGGCCATTCAGAGAGACCCAGTACTTC. Amino acid sequence: CASSDFQGPFRETQYF.

The V gene is TRBV11-3, the J gene TRBJ1-3; D ambiguous. CDR3 length: 13 residues. CDR1 is SGHNT and CDR2 is YENEEA in the germline V gene. The V and J ends lost 5 bases and 4 bases respectively, with 9 bases between them. The CDR3 loop reads CASSRDEGNTIYF. The CDR3 region has the DNA TGTGCCAGCAGCCGAGATGAAGGAAACACCATATATTTT.

J is TRBJ1-2 and V is TRBV2; no clear D. CDR1 is SNHLY and CDR2 is FYNNEI in the germline V gene. V was pared by 3 bases and J by 5 bases, with 10 bases between. The CDR3 extends over 13 amino acids. CDR3 nucleotide sequence: TGTGCCAGCAGTGATCAGGATGCGTATGGCTACACCTTC. Amino acid sequence: CASSDQDAYGYTF.

The chain joins TRBV4-2 to TRBJ1-4; no clear D gene. V was trimmed by 4 bases and J by 8 bases, leaving 23 bases between them. Looked up from germline, CDR1 is LGHNA and CDR2 is YNFKEQ. The CDR3 is 17 amino acids. As DNA, the CDR3 is TGTGCCAGCAGCCCCTCGGCGGCTCTCCTAAGGTTCGAAAAACTGTTTTTT. This codes for CASSPSAALLRFEKLFF.

This clone is a singleton in its sample. This chain uses TRBV18 with TRBJ1-3; perhaps TRBD1 as D (5 bases). Trimming took 3 bases from V and 2 from J, leaving 11 bases between them. Germline V gene data show CDR1 as KGHSH and CDR2 as LQKENI. There are 15 residues in the CDR3. DNA of the CDR3: TGTGCCAGCTCACCGGGGCAGGATACTGGAAACACCATATATTTT. It encodes CASSPGQDTGNTIYF.

This clone was seen a single time. This chain uses TRBV3-1 (or the pseudogene TRBV3-2) with TRBJ1-3; 7 bases match TRBD1. The V and J ends lost 4 bases and 4 bases, in that order; junction bases with no gene match: 4. The CDR3 totals 14 residues. The germline CDR1 and CDR2 sequences are LGHDT and YNNKEL (reference sequence). The CDR3 DNA is TGTGCCAGCAGCCTACAGGGGACGGGAAACACCATATATTTT. This encodes CASSLQGTGNTIYF.

The CDR3 bases are TGTGCCAGCAGCCCGGAGACAGTTCATAATGAAAAACTGTTTTTT. Amino acid sequence: CASSPETVHNEKLFF. V is TRBV7-9 and J is TRBJ1-4, with D possibly TRBD1 on 5 matching bases. Per the germline V gene, CDR1 is SEHNR and CDR2 is FQNEAQ (reference sequence). V lost 5 bases and J lost 4, with 14 bases in between. The CDR3 loop spans 15 amino acids.

The chain recombines TRBV7-3 with TRBJ2-2; 8 bases line up with TRBD2. The CDR3 sequence is 15 residues long. V gave up 5 bases and J gave up 5 bases; unmatched junction bases: 7. Germline lookup yields CDR1 SGHTA and CDR2 FQGTGA. CDR3 nucleotides: TGTGCCAGCAGCCTCGGACTAGCAGGAACCGGGGAGCTGTTTTTT. Its translation is CASSLGLAGTGELFF.

This clone was recorded once. V is TRBV2 and J is TRBJ1-1, with unresolved D. Looked up from germline, CDR1 is SNHLY and CDR2 is FYNNEI. CDR3 size: 13 residues. Deletions cut 7 bases from V and 2 bases from J, with 11 bases between. CDR3 sequence: CASKIGRNTEAFF. The CDR3 nucleotides are TGTGCCAGCAAGATTGGGCGCAACACTGAAGCTTTCTTT.

The chain combines TRBV5-1 with TRBJ1-3; D not resolved. Per the germline V gene, CDR1 is SGHRS and CDR2 is YFSETQ. The CDR3 spans 15 residues. V shed 4 bases and J shed 2 bases, with 13 bases lying between them. CDR3 nucleotides: TGCGCCAGCAGCGACCCTCGCAGGACTGGAAACACCATATATTTT. Its protein product is CASSDPRRTGNTIYF.

The chain employs TRBV19 and TRBJ1-5; 8 positions agree with TRBD1. Trimming took 7 bases from V and 3 from J; bases not matched to a gene: 8. The CDR3 runs 15 residues. The germline V gene encodes CDR1 LNHDA and CDR2 SQIVND (reference sequence). CDR3 residues: CASMGQDPINQPQHF. The CDR3 DNA follows: TGTGCCAGTATGGGACAGGACCCAATCAATCAGCCCCAGCATTTT.

The chain joins TRBV7-9 to TRBJ2-6; TRBD1 might be the D (6 bases). CDR1 and CDR2 from the germline V gene are SEHNR and FQNEAQ (reference sequence). Trimming left V 6 bases short and J 4 bases short, with 10 bases between. The CDR3 loop spans 14 amino acids. CDR3 protein: CASRQGPGANVLTF. The CDR3 DNA is TGTGCCAGCAGGCAGGGGCCCGGGGCCAACGTCCTGACTTTC.

V gene TRBV15 combines with J gene TRBJ1-2; TRBD1 is a possible D gene (5 bases). CDR1 is LNHNV and CDR2 is YYDKDF in the germline V gene (reference sequence). The length of the CDR3 is 14 residues. Trimming cost V 0 bases and J 4 bases, with 9 bases left between them. CDR3 DNA: TGTGCCACCAGCAGAGATTTCGGGGGCTATGGCTACACCTTC. Encoded protein: CATSRDFGGYGYTF. Supplemented by reference TRBV15 and TRBJ1-2, the full variable domain reads DAMVIQNPRYQVTQFGKPVTLSCSQTLNHNVMYWYQQKSSQAPKLLFHYYDKDFNNEADTPDNFQSRRPNTSFCFLDIRSPGLGDTAMYLCATSRDFGGYGYTFGSGTRLTVV.

The chain employs TRBV5-1 and TRBJ1-3; possible D gene TRBD1, 6 bases. The CDR3 length is 15 residues. Germline V gene sequence: CDR1 SGHRS, CDR2 YFSETQ. The V end lost 6 bases, the J end lost 1 base, and 14 bases lay between the germline ends. The CDR3 DNA is TGCGCCAGCATCATACAGGGCTTATCTGGAAACACCATATATTTT. Its protein is CASIIQGLSGNTIYF.

This chain connects TRBV7-3 to TRBJ2-3; the D gene is possibly TRBD1 (6 bases). Germline V gives CDR1 SGHTA, CDR2 FQGTGA. V was trimmed by 5 bases and J by 4 bases, leaving 16 bases between them. This CDR3 is built from 15 residues. Here the CDR3 reads CASSPTGLGADTQYF. CDR3 nucleotides: TGTGCCAGCAGCCCGACAGGCCTGGGAGCAGATACGCAGTATTTT.

This sequence joins TRBV6-2 or TRBV6-3 and TRBJ1-2; D not certain. The length of the CDR3 is 12 residues. CDR1 is MNHEY, CDR2 SVGEGT, per germline. V was shortened by 5 bases and J by 4 bases, with 8 bases between the two germline ends. The CDR3 coding sequence is TGTGCCAGCAGTGAGGAGGTCTATGGCTACACCTTC. Its translation is CASSEEVYGYTF.